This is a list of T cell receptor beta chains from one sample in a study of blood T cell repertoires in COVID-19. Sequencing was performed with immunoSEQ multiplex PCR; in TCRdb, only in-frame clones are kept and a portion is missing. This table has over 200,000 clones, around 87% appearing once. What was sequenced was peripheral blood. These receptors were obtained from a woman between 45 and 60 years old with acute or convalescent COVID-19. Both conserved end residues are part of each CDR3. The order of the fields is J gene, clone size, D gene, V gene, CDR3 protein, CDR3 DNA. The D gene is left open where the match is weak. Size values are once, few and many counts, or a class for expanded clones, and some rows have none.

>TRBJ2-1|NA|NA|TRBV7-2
CASRLHRGGDEQFF
TGTGCCAGCAGACTGCACAGGGGAGGAGATGAGCAGTTCTTC
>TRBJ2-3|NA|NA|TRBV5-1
CASSLEGGGEGDTQYF
TGCGCCAGCAGCTTGGAAGGAGGGGGCGAGGGAGATACGCAGTATTTT
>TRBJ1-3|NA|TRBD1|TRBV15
CATSRLGQGAFGNTIYF
TGTGCCACCAGCAGATTAGGACAGGGGGCTTTTGGAAACACCATATATTTT
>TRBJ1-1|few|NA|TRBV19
CASSSMANTEAFF
TGTGCCAGTAGCTCAATGGCCAACACTGAAGCTTTCTTT
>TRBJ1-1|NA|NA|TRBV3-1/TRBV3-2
CASSSTGVNAFF
TGTGCCAGCAGCTCCACGGGGGTGAACGCTTTCTTT
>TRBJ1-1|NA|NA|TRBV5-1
CASSPGHLNTEAFF
TGCGCCAGCAGCCCCGGACACCTGAACACTGAAGCTTTCTTT
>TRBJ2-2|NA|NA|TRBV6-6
CASSMSTGELFF
TGTGCCAGCAGTATGAGCACCGGGGAGCTGTTTTTT
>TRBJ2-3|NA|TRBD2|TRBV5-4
CASSMRLAGGSTDTQYF
TGTGCCAGCAGCATGCGACTAGCGGGAGGGAGCACAGATACGCAGTATTTT
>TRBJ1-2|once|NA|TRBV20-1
CSADRGYGYTF
TGCAGTGCGGACCGGGGCTATGGCTACACCTTC
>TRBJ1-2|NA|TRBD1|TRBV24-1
CATSDTITGEVYGYTF
TGTGCCACCAGTGACACGATAACAGGGGAGGTCTATGGCTACACCTTC
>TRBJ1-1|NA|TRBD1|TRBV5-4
CASSNRTGRGTEAFF
TGTGCCAGCAGCAACCGGACAGGGAGGGGAACTGAAGCTTTCTTT
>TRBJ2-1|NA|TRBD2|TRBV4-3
CASSPGTSRNNEQFF
TGCGCCAGCAGCCCCGGGACTAGCCGCAACAATGAGCAGTTCTTC
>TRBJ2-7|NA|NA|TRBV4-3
CASSQAGAYEQYF
TGCGCCAGCAGCCAAGCAGGGGCCTACGAGCAGTACTTC
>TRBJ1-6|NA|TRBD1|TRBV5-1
CASSDPGQGSGSPLHF
TGCGCCAGCAGCGACCCGGGACAGGGCTCTGGTTCACCCCTCCACTTT
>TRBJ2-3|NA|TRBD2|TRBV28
CASSSYGLAGYSDTQYF
TGTGCCAGCAGTTCATACGGACTAGCGGGATATTCAGATACGCAGTATTTT
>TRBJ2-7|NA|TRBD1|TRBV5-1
CASSLIPGTGIHEQYF
TGCGCCAGCAGCTTGATTCCTGGGACAGGCATCCACGAGCAGTACTTC
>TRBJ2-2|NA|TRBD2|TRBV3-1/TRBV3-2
CASSTQTPAGERKVGELFF
TGTGCCAGCAGCACCCAAACACCTGCGGGAGAAAGGAAGGTCGGGGAGCTGTTTTTT
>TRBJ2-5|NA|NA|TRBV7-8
CASSRRTDQETQYF
TGTGCCAGCAGCCGCAGGACAGACCAAGAGACCCAGTACTTC
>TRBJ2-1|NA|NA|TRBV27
CASSERRGSSYNEQFF
TGTGCCAGCAGCGAAAGACGGGGGAGCTCCTACAATGAGCAGTTCTTC
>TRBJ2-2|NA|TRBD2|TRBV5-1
CASSLAGGANTGELFF
TGCGCCAGCAGCTTGGCCGGGGGGGCGAACACCGGGGAGCTGTTTTTT
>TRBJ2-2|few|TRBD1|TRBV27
CASSSGQGISTGELFF
TGTGCCAGCAGTTCCGGACAGGGTATTAGCACCGGGGAGCTGTTTTTT
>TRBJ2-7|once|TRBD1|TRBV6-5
CASRHDRGLGYEQYF
TGTGCCAGCAGACACGACAGGGGATTAGGCTACGAGCAGTACTTC
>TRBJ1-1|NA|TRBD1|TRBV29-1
CSVEHGRGVGAFF
TGCAGCGTTGAGCACGGCAGGGGGGTGGGAGCTTTCTTT
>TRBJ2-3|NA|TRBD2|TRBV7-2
CASSFQPGLAGPTDTQYF
TGTGCCAGCAGCTTCCAACCGGGACTAGCGGGACCCACAGATACGCAGTATTTT
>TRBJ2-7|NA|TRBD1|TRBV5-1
CASSLVGGDEQYF
TGCGCCAGCAGCTTGGTAGGGGGCGACGAGCAGTACTTC
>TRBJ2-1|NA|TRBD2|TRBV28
CASSLSGGPYNEQFF
TGTGCCAGCAGTTTATCGGGGGGACCCTACAATGAGCAGTTCTTC
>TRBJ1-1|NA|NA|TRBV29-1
CSALSGTEAFF
TGCAGCGCCCTTTCGGGCACTGAAGCTTTCTTT
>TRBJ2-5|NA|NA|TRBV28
CASSSRTQETQYF
TGTGCCAGCAGTTCCAGGACACAAGAGACCCAGTACTTC
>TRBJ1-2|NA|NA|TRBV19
CASRQGGGRHYGYTF
TGTGCCTCCAGGCAAGGGGGGGGCCGACACTATGGCTACACCTTC
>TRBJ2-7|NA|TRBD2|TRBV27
CASSLAGGYYEQYF
TGTGCCAGCAGTTTAGCGGGAGGGTACTACGAGCAGTACTTC
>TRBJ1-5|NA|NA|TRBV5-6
CASSENLQDPLQHF
TGTGCCAGCAGCGAAAACCTACAGGATCCGCTCCAGCATTTT
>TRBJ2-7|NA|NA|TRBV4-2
CASSQEDLGHSPYEQYF
TGTGCCAGCAGCCAAGAAGATCTGGGGCACAGCCCCTACGAGCAGTACTTC
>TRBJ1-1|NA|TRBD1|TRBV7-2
CASRGQTLNTEAFF
TGTGCCAGCAGGGGACAGACCCTTAACACTGAAGCTTTCTTT
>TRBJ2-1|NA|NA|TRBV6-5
CASSPEGRVDEQFF
TGTGCCAGCAGTCCGGAGGGCCGGGTCGATGAGCAGTTCTTC
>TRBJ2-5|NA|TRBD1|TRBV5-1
CASSLDPGQGLHQYF
TGCGCCAGCAGCTTGGATCCTGGACAGGGACTTCATCAGTACTTC
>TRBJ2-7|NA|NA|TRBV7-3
CASSLNPGNHEQYF
TGTGCCAGCAGCTTAAATCCAGGGAACCACGAGCAGTACTTC
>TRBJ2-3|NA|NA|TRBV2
CASTRSATSTDTQYF
TGTGCCAGCACGCGTAGCGCCACCTCCACAGATACGCAGTATTTT
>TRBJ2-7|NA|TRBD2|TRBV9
CASSVATGTSGSYEQYF
TGTGCCAGCAGCGTAGCGACAGGGACTAGCGGGAGCTACGAGCAGTACTTC
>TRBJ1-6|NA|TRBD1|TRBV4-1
CASSLDGGQGSPLHF
TGCGCCAGCAGTCTGGACGGGGGACAGGGATCACCCCTCCACTTT
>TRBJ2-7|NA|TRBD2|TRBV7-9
CASSLERLAGVVHEQYF
TGTGCCAGCAGCTTAGAACGGCTAGCGGGAGTTGTCCACGAGCAGTACTTC
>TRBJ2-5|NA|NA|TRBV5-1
CASSLGHPQETQYF
TGCGCCAGCAGCTTGGGACACCCCCAAGAGACCCAGTACTTC
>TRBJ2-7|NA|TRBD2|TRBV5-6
CASRPPGGYHYEQYF
TGTGCCAGCAGGCCCCCGGGGGGGTATCACTACGAGCAGTACTTC
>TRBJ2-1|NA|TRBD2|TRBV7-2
CASSIGLAGVDEQFF
TGTGCCAGCAGCATCGGACTAGCGGGAGTGGATGAGCAGTTCTTC
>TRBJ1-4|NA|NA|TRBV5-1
CASSPEGRKLFF
TGCGCCAGCAGCCCCGAGGGCAGGAAACTGTTTTTT
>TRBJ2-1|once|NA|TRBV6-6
CASSYGGEQFF
TGTGCCAGCAGTTACGGAGGTGAGCAGTTCTTC
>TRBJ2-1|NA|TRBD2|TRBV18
CASSPPTSGRWNEQFF
TGTGCCAGCTCACCACCGACTAGCGGGAGATGGAATGAGCAGTTCTTC
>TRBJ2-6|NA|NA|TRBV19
CASSIRQGVGGANVLTF
TGTGCCAGTAGTATACGGCAGGGCGTGGGAGGGGCCAACGTCCTGACTTTC
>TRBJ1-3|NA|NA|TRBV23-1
CASRDVLSRKCSGNTIYF
TGCGCCTCCCGCGATGTTCTTAGCCGGAAGTGCTCTGGAAACACCATATATTTT
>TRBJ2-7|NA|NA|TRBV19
CASSVGGTLSEQYF
TGTGCCAGTAGTGTTGGAGGGACCCTCTCCGAGCAGTACTTC
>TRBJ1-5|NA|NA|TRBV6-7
CASSSDSSNQPQHF
TGTGCCAGCAGTTCTGACAGTAGCAATCAGCCCCAGCATTTT
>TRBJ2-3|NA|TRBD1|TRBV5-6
CASSLFRDSDTDTQYF
TGTGCCAGCAGCTTGTTCCGGGACAGTGACACAGATACGCAGTATTTT